The clone carrying this T cell receptor (beta chain) was detected many times. Its cognate antigen is unknown. The data are from a study of identical twins. The study, taken as a whole, reports: The analysis was cross-sectional rather than longitudinal within donors. Twins' excess sharing was less marked for out-of-frame beta sequences. Out-of-frame alpha sequences common to twins exhibited a surplus of low generation probability.

A single record per CDR3 protein comes from TCRdb applying MiXCR to the 5' RACE reads. This sample has 450,000 or so distinct CDR3 sequences, with 15% to 20% found just once. Trimming cost V 2 bases and J 4 bases; bases outside gene matches: 6. Germline assignment: CDR1 WSHSY and CDR2 SAAADI. The CDR3 extends over 15 amino acids. The source is a man aged 50 to 60 in good health. What was sequenced was naive T cells sorted from blood. The gene calls are TRBV10-2 and TRBJ2-7; 9 bases are a match to TRBD1. The CDR3 region has the DNA TGCGCCAGCAGTGAGAGACAGGGGGTACTATACGAGCAGTACTTC. Protein sequence: CASSERQGVLYEQYF.